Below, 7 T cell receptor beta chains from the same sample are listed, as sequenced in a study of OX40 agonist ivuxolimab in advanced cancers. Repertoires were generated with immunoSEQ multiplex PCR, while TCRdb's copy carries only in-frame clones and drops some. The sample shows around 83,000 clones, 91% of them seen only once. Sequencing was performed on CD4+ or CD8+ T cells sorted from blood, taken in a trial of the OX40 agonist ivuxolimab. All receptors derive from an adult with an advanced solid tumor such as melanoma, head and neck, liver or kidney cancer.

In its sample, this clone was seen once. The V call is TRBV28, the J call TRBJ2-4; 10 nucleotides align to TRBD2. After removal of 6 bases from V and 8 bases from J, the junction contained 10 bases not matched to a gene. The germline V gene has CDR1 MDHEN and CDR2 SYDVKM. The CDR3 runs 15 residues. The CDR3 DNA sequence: TGTGCCAGCAGCCGAGAGGGGAGCGGGGGGGACATTCAGTACTTC. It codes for CASSREGSGGDIQYF.

The CDR3 DNA reads TGCGCCAGCTCGCCCTTCAGGGTAGAGGCCGCCACCGGGGAGCTGTTTTTT. Translated, it gives CASSPFRVEAATGELFF. V gene TRBV5-1 combines with J gene TRBJ2-2, with a tentative D call TRBD1 (5 bases). Trimming left V 7 bases short and J 4 bases short, with 23 bases between. This CDR3 has 17 amino acids. CDR1 is SGHRS, CDR2 YFSETQ, per germline.

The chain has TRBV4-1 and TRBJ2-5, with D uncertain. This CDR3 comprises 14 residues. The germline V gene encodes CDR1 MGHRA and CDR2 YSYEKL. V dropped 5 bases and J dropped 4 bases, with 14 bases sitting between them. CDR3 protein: CASSYGAIGETQYF. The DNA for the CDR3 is TGCGCCAGCAGCTATGGAGCAATTGGAGAGACCCAGTACTTC.

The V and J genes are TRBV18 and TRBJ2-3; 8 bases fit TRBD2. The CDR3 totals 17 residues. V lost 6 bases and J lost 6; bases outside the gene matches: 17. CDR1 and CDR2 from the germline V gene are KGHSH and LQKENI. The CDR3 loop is CASSNQIRAGVMDTQYF. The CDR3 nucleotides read TGTGCCAGCTCGAACCAGATCCGAGCGGGAGTCATGGATACGCAGTATTTT.

The CDR3 region is CASNRLAQYNEQFF. Here the CDR3 DNA reads TGTGCCAGCAACCGACTCGCCCAGTACAATGAGCAGTTCTTC. The chain links TRBV9 to TRBJ2-1; the D is unclear. Germline values: CDR1 SGDLS, CDR2 YYNGEE. The CDR3 extends over 14 amino acids. V lost 6 bases and J 4 bases, leaving 14 bases between the germline ends.

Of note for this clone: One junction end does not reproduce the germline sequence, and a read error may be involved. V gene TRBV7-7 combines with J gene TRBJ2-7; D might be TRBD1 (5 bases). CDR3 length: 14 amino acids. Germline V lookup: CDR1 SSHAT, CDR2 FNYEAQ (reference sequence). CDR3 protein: CASSLHQGPYEQYF. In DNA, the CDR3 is TGTGCTAGCAGCCTCCATCAGGGTCCCTACGAGCAGTACTTC.

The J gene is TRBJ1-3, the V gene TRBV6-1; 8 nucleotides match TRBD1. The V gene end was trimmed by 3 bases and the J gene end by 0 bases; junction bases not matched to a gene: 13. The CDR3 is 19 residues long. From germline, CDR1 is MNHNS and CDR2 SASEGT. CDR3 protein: CASSDQGGGGTGSGNTIYF. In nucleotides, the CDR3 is TGTGCCAGCAGTGATCAGGGCGGAGGGGGGACAGGCTCTGGAAACACCATATATTTT.